The sequence of this T cell receptor beta chain was determined in a study of blood T cell repertoires in COVID-19 (dated by TCRdb to between 2020 and 2021). For the study in its entirety: The collaborator samples originated in the United States, Italy and Spain and spanned the acute and convalescent phases of COVID-19. The material from the prospective study consisted of cDNA or gDNA derived from T cells, B-cell-depleted T cells, or PBMCs. Deeply sampled blood TCRbeta repertoires from subjects exposed to, actively infected with, or recovered from COVID-19 were included in the dataset. The repertoires were released in a freely available public database intended as a resource for research on the immune response to SARS-CoV-2. The samples were drawn from two sources: the first 160 participants of the ongoing ImmuneRACE study, and 1,200 or so subjects contributed by 6 global collaborators. Nearly every sample came with metadata listing a de-identified subject ID, COVID-19 status, age in years and sex. Where available, HLA class I and class II types were taken from metadata supplied by the sample provider and were not determined by assay-based typing. Summary of the overall study and its limitations: The quantity of clinical and demographic metadata differed by source and by participant and was supplied without curation.

As for this clone: Its antigen remains unidentified. Qualities for individual bases were not recorded, and no much larger clone is one base off.

TCRbeta CDR3 regions were amplified from genomic DNA using the immunoSEQ Assay, a bias-controlled multiplex PCR. As for the authors' bioinformatics: The number of nucleated cells in each sample was estimated from the amplification of reference gene primers within the assay. To quantify the absolute abundance of each unique TCRbeta CDR3 rearrangement, sequence reads were collapsed and filtered. For each sample, productive Simpson clonality was calculated as the square root of Simpson's diversity index across productive rearrangements. Entries here come from immuneACCESS through TCRdb and include only in-frame sequences with V and J called. Some clones fail to appear in such tables; in the studies checked, an unresolved V gene covers under half of the shortfall, and the cause of the remainder is unknown. The DNA was the basis for D and trimming; V, J and clone size are from that table. For this sample the table gives around 45,000 clones, of which 60% to 85% were detected only once. Of the sample, approximately 33% falls within the top ten clones.

V sheds 1 base and J sheds 6 bases, leaving 12 bases between their ends. The CDR3 numbers 15 residues from cysteine through phenylalanine. Only CDR3 DNA remains: 45 bases, in frame from the first base. Collaborating institutions collected whole blood in K2EDTA tubes following their own protocols. For TCRbeta analysis, collaborators shipped samples as frozen whole blood, isolated PBMCs, or DNA extracted from either of those sample types. The TCR was taken from a woman older than 75 with acute or convalescent COVID-19. Sequenced: peripheral blood. The chain joins TRBV23-1 to TRBJ2-2; D gene: possibly TRBD1, on 5 matching bases. TRBV23-1 has ORF status, its function being uncertain. The CDR3 loop reads CASSQFVKGAGELFF. The nucleotides are TGCGCCAGCAGTCAATTCGTCAAAGGGGCCGGGGAGCTGTTTTTT.